This TCR beta chain was identified during a study of T-cell reconstitution after alpha-beta-depleted transplantation in children. A few counts support this clonotype. In germline, CDR1 is SEHNR, CDR2 FQNEAQ (reference sequence). After removal of 6 bases from V and 8 bases from J, the junction contained 7 bases not matched to a gene. This CDR3 region has 13 residues. For TCRbeta, the library was prepared with unique molecular identifiers. TCRdb re-derived calls from the PCR reads in MiXCR, one entry per CDR3 protein. The table has hundreds of thousands of distinct CDR3 sequences, roughly 13% seen once; the top ten hold 0.79%.

The chain joins TRBV7-9 to TRBJ1-2; 9 bases align to TRBD1. This clonotype was obtained from a girl aged 2-9 years with congenital amegakaryocytic thrombocytopenia, due to receive a stem cell transplant. The starting material was PBMCs, obtained before TCRalphabeta/CD19-depleted stem cell transplant. The CDR3 DNA is TGTGCCAGCAGTCGTACAGGGGGCGAAGGCTACACCTTC. Translation gives CASSRTGGEGYTF.